This T cell receptor beta chain was sequenced during a study of metastatic and nonmetastatic thyroid tumors. Across the study: Patients with malignant and benign thyroid disease provided blood and tumor or nodule tissue, whose repertoires were compared.

Patients were all untreated before their thyroid surgery. From the PCR reads, TCRdb re-called clones with MiXCR. The table records some 5,100 clones, roughly 34% of them present only once. This TCR was recovered from a female donor with papillary thyroid cancer or a benign thyroid nodule (not recorded which). Some clones in this sample may be carry-over from other donors' samples. Sequencing used adjacent normal tissue.

The CDR3 region is CASSFGGGDEQFF. The DNA for the CDR3 is TGCGCCAGCAGCTTCGGGGGTGGCGATGAGCAGTTCTTC. The rearrangement links TRBV5-1 to TRBJ2-1, with D possibly being TRBD2 (6 bases). CDR1 SGHRS and CDR2 YFSETQ come from the germline V gene. Trimming pared 2 bases from V and 8 bases from J, leaving 11 bases between. The CDR3 length is 13 residues.